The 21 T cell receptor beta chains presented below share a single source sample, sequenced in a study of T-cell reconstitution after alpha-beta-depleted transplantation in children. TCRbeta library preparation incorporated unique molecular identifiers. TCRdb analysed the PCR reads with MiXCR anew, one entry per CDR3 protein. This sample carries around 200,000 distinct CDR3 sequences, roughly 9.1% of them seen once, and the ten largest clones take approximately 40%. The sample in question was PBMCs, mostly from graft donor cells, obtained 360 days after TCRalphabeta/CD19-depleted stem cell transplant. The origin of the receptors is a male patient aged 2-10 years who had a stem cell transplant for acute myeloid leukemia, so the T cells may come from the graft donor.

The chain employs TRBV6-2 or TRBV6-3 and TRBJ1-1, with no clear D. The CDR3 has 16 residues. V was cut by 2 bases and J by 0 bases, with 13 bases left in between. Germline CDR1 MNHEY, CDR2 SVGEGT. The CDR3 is CASSYPRAAVNTEAFF. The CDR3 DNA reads TGTGCCAGCAGTTACCCCCGGGCTGCGGTGAACACTGAAGCTTTCTTT.

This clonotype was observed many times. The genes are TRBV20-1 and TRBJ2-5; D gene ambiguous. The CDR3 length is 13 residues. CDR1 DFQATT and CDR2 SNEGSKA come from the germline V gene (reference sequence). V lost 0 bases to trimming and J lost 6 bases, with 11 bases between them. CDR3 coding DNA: TGCAGTGCTAGAGATCCCATCGAAAAGACCCAGTACTTC. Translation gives CSARDPIEKTQYF.

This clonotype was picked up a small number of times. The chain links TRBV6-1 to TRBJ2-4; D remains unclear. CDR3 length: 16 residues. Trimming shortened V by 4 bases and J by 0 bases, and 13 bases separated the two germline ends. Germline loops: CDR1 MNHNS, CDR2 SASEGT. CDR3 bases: TGTGCCAGCAGTGTCGGGCAGGCTATAGCCAAAAACATTCAGTACTTC. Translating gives CASSVGQAIAKNIQYF.

The CDR3 DNA sequence: TGCAGTGCCGCTATCCCCCAGGGCGAGCAGTACTTC. Residues: CSAAIPQGEQYF. This chain connects TRBV20-1 to TRBJ2-7; TRBD1 might be the D (5 bases). V was clipped by 6 bases and J by 6 bases, with 15 bases between them. Germline V CDR1 and CDR2: DFQATT, SNEGSKA (reference sequence). The CDR3 runs to 12 residues.

The CDR3 bases are TGTGCCAGCAGCCCCCCGGACAGGAACTACGAGCAGTACGTC. Its protein is CASSPPDRNYEQYV. J is TRBJ2-7 and V is TRBV7-2, with 7 nucleotides matching TRBD1. The V gene's germline CDR1 is SGHTA and CDR2 FQGNSA. Trimming took 5 bases from V and 3 from J; bases not matched to a gene: 7. The CDR3 extends over 14 amino acids.

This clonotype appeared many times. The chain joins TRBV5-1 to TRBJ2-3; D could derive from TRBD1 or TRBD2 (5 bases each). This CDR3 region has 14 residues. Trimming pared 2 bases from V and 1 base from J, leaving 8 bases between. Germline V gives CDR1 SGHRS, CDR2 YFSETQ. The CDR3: CASSFRDGTDTQYF. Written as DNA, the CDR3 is TGCGCCAGCAGCTTCCGGGACGGCACAGATACGCAGTATTTT. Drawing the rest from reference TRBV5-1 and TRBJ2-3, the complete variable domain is KAGVTQTPRYLIKTRGQQVTLSCSPISGHRSVSWYQQTPGQGLQFLFEYFSETQRNKGNFPGRFSGRQFSNSRSEMNVSTLELGDSALYLCASSFRDGTDTQYFGPGTRLTVL.

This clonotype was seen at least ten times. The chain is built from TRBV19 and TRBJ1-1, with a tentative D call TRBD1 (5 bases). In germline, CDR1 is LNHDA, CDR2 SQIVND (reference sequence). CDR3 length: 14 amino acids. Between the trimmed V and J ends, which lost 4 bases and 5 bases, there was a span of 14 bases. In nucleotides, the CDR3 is TGTGCCAGTAGTACCCTGCCGGGACGGACTGAAGCTTTCTTT. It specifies CASSTLPGRTEAFF.

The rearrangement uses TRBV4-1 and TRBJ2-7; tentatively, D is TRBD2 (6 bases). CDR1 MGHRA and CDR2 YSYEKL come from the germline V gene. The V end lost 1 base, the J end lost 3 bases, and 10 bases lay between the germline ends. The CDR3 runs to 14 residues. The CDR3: CASSQVRGYYEQYF. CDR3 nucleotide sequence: TGCGCCAGCAGCCAAGTGCGGGGATACTACGAGCAGTACTTC.

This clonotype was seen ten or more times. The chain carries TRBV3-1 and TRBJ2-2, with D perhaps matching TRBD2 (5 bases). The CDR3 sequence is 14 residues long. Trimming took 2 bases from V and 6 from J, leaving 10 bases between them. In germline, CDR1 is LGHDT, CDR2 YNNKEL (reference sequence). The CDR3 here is CASSQTSGAGELFF. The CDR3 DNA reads TGTGCCAGCAGCCAAACTAGTGGGGCCGGGGAGCTGTTTTTT.

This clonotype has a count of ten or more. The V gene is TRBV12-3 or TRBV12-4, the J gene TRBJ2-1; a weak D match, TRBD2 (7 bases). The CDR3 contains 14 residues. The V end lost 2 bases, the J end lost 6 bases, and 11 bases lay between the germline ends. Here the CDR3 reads CASSLLRGGNEQFF. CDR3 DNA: TGTGCCAGCAGTTTATTGAGGGGGGGCAATGAGCAGTTCTTC.

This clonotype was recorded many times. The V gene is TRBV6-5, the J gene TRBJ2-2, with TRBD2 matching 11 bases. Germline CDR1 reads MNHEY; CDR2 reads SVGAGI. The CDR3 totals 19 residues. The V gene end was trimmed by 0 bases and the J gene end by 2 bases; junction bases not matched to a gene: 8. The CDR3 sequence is CASSYSWLAGGLNTGELFF. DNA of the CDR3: TGTGCCAGCAGTTACTCTTGGCTAGCGGGGGGTCTTAACACCGGGGAGCTGTTTTTT.

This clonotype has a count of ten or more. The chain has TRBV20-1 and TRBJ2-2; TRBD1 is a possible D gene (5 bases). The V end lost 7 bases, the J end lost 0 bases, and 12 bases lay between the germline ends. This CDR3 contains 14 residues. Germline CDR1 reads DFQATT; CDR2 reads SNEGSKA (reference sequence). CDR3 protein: CSVEPRANTGELFF. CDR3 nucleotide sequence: TGCAGTGTTGAGCCCAGGGCGAACACCGGGGAGCTGTTTTTT.

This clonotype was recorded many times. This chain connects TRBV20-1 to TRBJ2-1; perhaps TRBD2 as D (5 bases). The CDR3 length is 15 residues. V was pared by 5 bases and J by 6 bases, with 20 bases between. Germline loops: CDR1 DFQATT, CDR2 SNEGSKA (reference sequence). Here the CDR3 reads CSAVTGSPPLNEQFF. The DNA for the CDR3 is TGCAGTGCTGTTACGGGGTCTCCCCCTCTCAATGAGCAGTTCTTC.

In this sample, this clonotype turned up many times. CDR3 loop: CASSPGQGFHEQYV. Here the CDR3 DNA reads TGTGCCAGCAGTCCGGGACAGGGGTTCCACGAGCAGTACGTC. V is TRBV28 and J is TRBJ2-7; 10 nucleotides agree with TRBD1. Germline loops: CDR1 MDHEN, CDR2 SYDVKM. The CDR3 runs to 14 residues. V was clipped by 5 bases and J by 5 bases; unmatched bases: 6.

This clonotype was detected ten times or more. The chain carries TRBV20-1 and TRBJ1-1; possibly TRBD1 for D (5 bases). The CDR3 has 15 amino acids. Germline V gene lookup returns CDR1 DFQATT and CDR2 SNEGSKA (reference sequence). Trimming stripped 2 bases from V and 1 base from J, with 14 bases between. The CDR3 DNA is TGCAGTGCTAGAATACCGACTACAGGGAACACTGAAGCTTTCTTT. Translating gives CSARIPTTGNTEAFF.

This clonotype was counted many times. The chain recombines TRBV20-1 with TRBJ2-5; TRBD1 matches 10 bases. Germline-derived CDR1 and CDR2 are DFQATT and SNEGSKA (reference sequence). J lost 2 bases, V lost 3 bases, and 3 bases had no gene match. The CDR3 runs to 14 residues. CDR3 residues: CSASGTGEQETQYF. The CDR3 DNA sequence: TGCAGTGCTAGCGGGACAGGGGAACAAGAGACCCAGTACTTC.

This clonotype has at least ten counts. The CDR3 reads CATGLAGAYEQYF. As DNA, the CDR3 is TGTGCCACCGGACTAGCGGGGGCCTACGAGCAGTACTTC. The chain recombines TRBV12-3 or TRBV12-4 with TRBJ2-7; 13 bases are shared with TRBD2. CDR3 length: 13 amino acids. Trimming cost V 10 bases and J 2 bases; bases outside gene matches: 2.

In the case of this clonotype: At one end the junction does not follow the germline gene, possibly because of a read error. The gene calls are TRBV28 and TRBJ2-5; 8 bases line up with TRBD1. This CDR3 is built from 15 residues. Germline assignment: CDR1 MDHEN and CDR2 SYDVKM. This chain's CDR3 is CASSLAGTGQETEYF. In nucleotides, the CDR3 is TGTGCCAGCAGTTTGGCGGGGACAGGCCAAGAGACCGAGTACTTC.

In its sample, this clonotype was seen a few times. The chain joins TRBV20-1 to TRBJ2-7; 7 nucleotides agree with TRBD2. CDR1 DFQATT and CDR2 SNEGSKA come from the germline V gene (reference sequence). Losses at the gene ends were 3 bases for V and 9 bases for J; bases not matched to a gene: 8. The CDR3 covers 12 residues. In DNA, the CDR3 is TGCAGTGCTAGGTCGGCTAGCGGTGTGCAGTACGTC. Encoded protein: CSARSASGVQYV.

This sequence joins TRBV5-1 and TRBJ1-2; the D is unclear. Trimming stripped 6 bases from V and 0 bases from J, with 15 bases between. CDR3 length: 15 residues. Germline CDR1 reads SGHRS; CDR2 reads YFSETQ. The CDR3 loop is CASMDSLRPNYGYTF. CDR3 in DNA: TGCGCCAGCATGGATAGCCTCAGGCCTAACTATGGCTACACCTTC.

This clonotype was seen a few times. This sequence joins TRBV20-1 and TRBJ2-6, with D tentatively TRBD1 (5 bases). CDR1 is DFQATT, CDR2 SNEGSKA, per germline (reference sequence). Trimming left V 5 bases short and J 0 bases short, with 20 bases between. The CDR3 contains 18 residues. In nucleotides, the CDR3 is TGCAGTGCTCTCTATAGGGGCAGGATCCCCTCTGGGGCCAACGTCCTGACTTTC. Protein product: CSALYRGRIPSGANVLTF.